These 24 T cell receptor beta chains originate from one sample sequenced in a study of T cells after yellow fever vaccination. Each CDR3 protein gets one entry after TCRdb re-called the 5' RACE reads with MiXCR. The table lists roughly 32,000 distinct CDR3 sequences, 10% to 13% of them singletons. Source: PBMCs, either bulk or a sorted T-cell subset (CD4+, CD8+, memory, or dextramer-sorted; not recorded which), taken less than 18 days after the first yellow fever vaccination. Source of these receptors: a man between 18 and 29 years old who received the YFV17D yellow fever vaccine.

This clonotype was picked up many times. This sequence joins TRBV12-3 or TRBV12-4 and TRBJ1-5; possibly TRBD1 for D (5 bases). Trimming took off 6 bases at V and 0 bases at J, with 15 bases between the two ends. The CDR3 is 16 amino acids. CDR3: CASSYGDENSNQPQHF. Here the CDR3 DNA reads TGTGCCAGCAGCTATGGGGACGAAAATAGCAATCAGCCCCAGCATTTT.

The sample holds many counts of this clonotype. The CDR3 bases are TGCGCCAGCAGCCAGGTTGGACAGTCCTATGGCTACACCTTC. Encoded protein: CASSQVGQSYGYTF. V usage is TRBV5-1 and J usage is TRBJ1-2; D is possibly TRBD1 (6 bases). This CDR3 comprises 14 residues. V lost 4 bases and J 4 bases, leaving 14 bases between the germline ends. Germline V CDR1 and CDR2: SGHRS, YFSETQ.

This clonotype has at least ten counts. The chain joins TRBV21-1 to TRBJ2-5; the table's TRBD2 call for D was not verified on the DNA. TRBV21-1 is given as a pseudogene. CDR3 length: 18 amino acids. Here the CDR3 reads CASSKVGLADLYQETQYF. The CDR3 nucleotides are TGTGCCAGCAGCAAAGTTGGGCTAGCGGACCTGTACCAAGAGACCCAGTACTTC.

This clonotype has more than one count but fewer than ten. Just one base apart from a much larger clone, this may be a read error. The chain joins TRBV6-2 or TRBV6-3 to TRBJ2-2, with 12 bases that match TRBD2. The CDR3 length is 17 residues. Per germline, CDR1 MNHEY and CDR2 SVGEGT. CDR3 DNA sequence: TGTCCCAGCATCCCGATCGGGACTAGCGGGCACACCGGGGAGCTGTTTTTT. The encoded protein is CPSIPIGTSGHTGELFF.

This clonotype was counted ten times or more. This chain connects TRBV7-2 to TRBJ2-5; TRBD2 might be the D (5 bases). The CDR3 sequence is 15 residues long. Germline CDR1 is SGHTA and CDR2 is FQGNSA. The V end was cut by 5 bases, the J end by 5 bases, with 18 bases between. The CDR3 reads CASSPEGLAYETQYF. In DNA form, the CDR3 reads TGTGCCAGCAGCCCCGAGGGCCTAGCATATGAGACCCAGTACTTC.

Many counts were recorded for this clonotype. V is TRBV4-3 and J is TRBJ2-2, with 9 nucleotides matching TRBD1. This CDR3 has 17 residues. The V and J ends lost 4 bases and 2 bases, in that order; junction bases with no gene match: 8. Germline lookup yields CDR1 LGHNA and CDR2 YSLEER. The CDR3 coding sequence is TGCGCCAGCAGCCTCCAACAGGGGGCCCGAAACACCGGGGAGCTGTTTTTT. Residues: CASSLQQGARNTGELFF.

In regard to this clonotype: Just one base apart from a much larger clone, this may be a read error. The gene calls are TRBV21-1 and TRBJ1-5. TRBV21-1 counts as a pseudogene. The CDR3 extends over 12 amino acids. This CDR3 reads CASNGENQPHHF. CDR3 DNA sequence: TGTGCCAGCAATGGGGAAAACCAGCCCCATCATTTT.

This clonotype was picked up many times. For the CDR3, the DNA is TGTGCCAGCAGCCTGGGACCGGGACTACTAAACATTCAGTACTTC. The encoded protein is CASSLGPGLLNIQYF. The rearrangement uses TRBV5-6 and TRBJ2-4, with 7 bases identical to TRBD2. Germline lookup yields CDR1 SGHDT and CDR2 YYEEEE. There are 15 residues in the CDR3. V was pared by 4 bases and J by 6 bases, with 10 bases of the junction left unmatched.

The table lists this clonotype with a few counts. The chain employs TRBV25-1 and TRBJ2-1; D is unresolved. This CDR3 is 15 amino acids long. The V end lost 5 bases, the J end lost 8 bases, and 19 bases lay between the germline ends. The germline V gene has CDR1 MGHDK and CDR2 SYGVNS. The CDR3 region is CASSMRLTPADEQFF. CDR3 in DNA: TGTGCCAGCAGTATGAGACTTACCCCGGCGGATGAGCAGTTCTTC.

This clonotype was counted a single time. This clone may be a read error of a much larger clone one base away. The V and J genes are TRBV11-2 and TRBJ2-5, with 9 bases identical to TRBD2. The germline gives CDR1 SGHAT, CDR2 FQNNGV. J lost 5 bases, V lost 5 bases, and 18 bases had no gene match. CDR3 length: 18 residues. The CDR3 spells CASSPKRTGGGAPETQYF. The CDR3 coding sequence is TGTGCCAGCAGCCCCAAGAGGACTGGCGGGGGGGCCCCGGAGACCCAGTACTTC.

There are a few counts of this clonotype. This rearrangement joins TRBV27 to TRBJ2-4, with TRBD1 identical over 9 bases. Germline V gives CDR1 MNHEY, CDR2 SMNVEV (reference sequence). There are 15 residues in the CDR3. V was pared by 5 bases and J by 4 bases, with 6 bases of the junction left unmatched. CDR3 sequence (DNA): TGTGCCAGCAGTGCCCGGGACAGGGCAAAAAACATTCAGTACTTC. Translated, it gives CASSARDRAKNIQYF.

This clonotype has a count of ten or more. The V call is TRBV27, the J call TRBJ2-7; D uncertain. This CDR3 has 13 amino acids. Germline CDR1 reads MNHEY; CDR2 reads SMNVEV (reference sequence). Between the trimmed V and J ends, which lost 6 bases and 1 base, there was a span of 10 bases. The CDR3 region is CASSHGPSYEQYF. The DNA of the CDR3 is TGTGCCAGCAGCCATGGGCCGTCCTACGAGCAGTACTTC.

This clonotype appeared many times. The chain employs TRBV7-6 and TRBJ1-5; unclear D gene. The germline V and J ends were trimmed by 4 bases and 6 bases, with 7 bases remaining between them. CDR1 SGHVS and CDR2 FNYEAQ come from the germline V gene. The CDR3 runs to 12 residues. CDR3 sequence: CASSSLGQPQHF. The CDR3 DNA sequence: TGTGCCAGCAGCTCGTTGGGTCAGCCCCAGCATTTT.

This clonotype appeared many times. The V and J genes are TRBV2 and TRBJ2-2, with 8 bases fitting TRBD1. This CDR3 contains 15 residues. Trimming took 5 bases from V and 1 from J; bases not matched to a gene: 3. Germline V lookup: CDR1 SNHLY, CDR2 FYNNEI. The CDR3 coding sequence is TGTGCCAGCAGTCAACAGGGGGGGAACACCGGGGAGCTGTTTTTT. Translating it yields CASSQQGGNTGELFF.

There are many counts of this clonotype. The chain is built from TRBV7-3 and TRBJ2-2; no reliable D call. This CDR3 spans 15 amino acids. The V gene's germline CDR1 is SGHTA and CDR2 FQGTGA. Between the trimmed V and J ends, which lost 2 bases and 6 bases, there was a span of 13 bases. The CDR3 DNA is TGTGCCAGCAGCTTAGGACCGCGAAGGGCCGGGGAGCTGTTTTTT. Translation gives CASSLGPRRAGELFF. Full variable domain (remainder filled in from reference TRBV7-3 and TRBJ2-2): GAGVSQTPSNKVTEKGKYVELRCDPISGHTALYWYRQSLGQGPEFLIYFQGTGAADDSGLPNDRFFAVRPEGSVSTLKIQRTERGDSAVYLCASSLGPRRAGELFFGEGSRLTVL.

The V and J genes are TRBV19 and TRBJ2-1; D could derive from TRBD1 or TRBD2 (7 bases each). This CDR3 comprises 13 residues. Trimming pared 6 bases from V and 10 bases from J, leaving 16 bases between. CDR1 and CDR2 (germline): LNHDA, SQIVND (reference sequence). CDR3 sequence: CASSPQGGGEQFF. The CDR3 DNA reads TGTGCCAGTAGCCCCCAGGGGGGGGGGGAGCAGTTCTTC.

This clonotype was seen ten or more times. The genes are TRBV7-9 and TRBJ2-1; TRBD2 aligns across 8 bases. In germline, CDR1 is SEHNR, CDR2 FQNEAQ (reference sequence). Unmatched junction bases numbered 6, after V lost 6 bases and J lost 8 bases. The CDR3 has 13 amino acids. The CDR3 reads CASRGSGKDEQFF. CDR3 in DNA: TGTGCCAGCAGGGGTAGCGGGAAGGATGAGCAGTTCTTC. The full variable domain, rest sourced from reference TRBV7-9 and TRBJ2-1, is DTGVSQNPRHKITKRGQNVTFRCDPISEHNRLYWYRQTLGQGPEFLTYFQNEAQLEKSRLLSDRFSAERPKGSFSTLEIQRTEQGDSAMYLCASRGSGKDEQFFGPGTRLTVL.

This clonotype was counted ten times or more. V is TRBV11-2 and J is TRBJ2-2, with 10 nucleotides matching TRBD2. The germline V gene has CDR1 SGHAT and CDR2 FQNNGV. V shed 6 bases and J 0 bases; nucleotides not matched to a gene: 7. CDR3 length: 17 amino acids. CDR3 sequence (DNA): TGTGCCAGCAGTCACCTAGCGGGGGCAACGAACACCGGGGAGCTGTTTTTT. Its protein is CASSHLAGATNTGELFF.

This clonotype was counted only a few times. V gene TRBV20-1 combines with J gene TRBJ2-1; 11 positions agree with TRBD2. Germline-derived CDR1 and CDR2 are DFQATT and SNEGSKA (reference sequence). The CDR3 is 18 amino acids. The V and J ends lost 6 bases and 10 bases, in that order; junction bases with no gene match: 23. CDR3 nucleotide sequence: TGCAGTGCCCCCTTAACTCTAGCGGGGGGTCAAACTTCTCGGGAGCAGTTCTTC. It translates to CSAPLTLAGGQTSREQFF.

This clonotype was counted only a few times. J is TRBJ2-7 and V is TRBV30; the D gene is possibly TRBD2 (6 bases). The CDR3 is 14 residues long. V gave up 6 bases and J gave up 0 bases, with 15 bases separating them. Germline CDR1 reads GTSNPN; CDR2 reads SVGIG (reference sequence). The CDR3 reads CACITAGSSYEQYF. CDR3 coding DNA: TGTGCCTGCATCACGGCGGGGAGCTCCTACGAGCAGTACTTC. Looking up the rest from reference TRBV30 and TRBJ2-7 gives the full variable domain: SQTIHQWPATLVQPVGSPLSLECTVEGTSNPNLYWYRQAAGRGLQLLFYSVGIGQISSEVPQNLSASRPQDRQFILSSKKLLLSDSGFYLCACITAGSSYEQYFGPGTRLTVT.

This clonotype was counted at least ten times. The chain combines TRBV4-3 with TRBJ2-1, with a weak D call TRBD2 (7 bases). The CDR3 has 17 amino acids. V lost 3 bases to trimming and J lost 3 bases, with 18 bases between them. Germline V gene sequence: CDR1 LGHNA, CDR2 YSLEER. The CDR3 DNA sequence: TGCGCCAGCAGCCAGGGGGGGGCTACTTTCGGCTACAATGAGCAGTTCTTC. Translation: CASSQGGATFGYNEQFF.

On this clonotype itself: A much larger clone sits a single nucleotide away, making a read error possible. The chain employs TRBV6-1 and TRBJ1-5; D gene ambiguous. CDR1 MNHNS and CDR2 SASEGT come from the germline V gene. Trimming left V 2 bases short and J 3 bases short, with 8 bases between. CDR3 length: 14 amino acids. The CDR3 DNA is TGTGCCAGCAGTGAATTCCCTGTCAATCAGCCCCAGCATTTT. Translation gives CASSEFPVNQPQHF.

This clonotype appeared many times. The V call is TRBV14, the J call TRBJ1-2; D uncertain. The CDR3 has 15 residues. V was clipped by 4 bases and J by 1 base, with 13 bases between them. Germline V gives CDR1 SGHDN, CDR2 FVKESK. CDR3 in amino acids: CASSPVGAYNYGYTF. The CDR3 nucleotides are TGTGCCAGCAGCCCGGTAGGAGCGTATAACTATGGCTACACCTTC. Complete variable domain (other parts from reference TRBV14 and TRBJ1-2): EAGVTQFPSHSVIEKGQTVTLRCDPISGHDNLYWYRRVMGKEIKFLLHFVKESKQDESGMPNNRFLAERTGGTYSTLKVQPAELEDSGVYFCASSPVGAYNYGYTFGSGTRLTVV.

This clonotype was seen repeatedly, ten times or more. The chain combines TRBV4-3 with TRBJ2-1; 9 nucleotides align to TRBD2. There are 18 residues in the CDR3. The V gene's germline CDR1 is LGHNA and CDR2 YSLEER. V lost 4 bases to trimming and J lost 9 bases; unmatched junction nucleotides: 19. The CDR3 loop reads CASSPHGGSRGGRVEQFF. DNA of the CDR3: TGCGCCAGCAGCCCCCATGGAGGGTCGCGGGGGGGCCGGGTTGAGCAGTTCTTC.